These 27 T cell receptor beta chains were all obtained from the same sample, sequenced in a study of T-cell reconstitution after alpha-beta-depleted transplantation in children. Unique molecular identifiers were used to barcode this TCRbeta library. MiXCR, applied by TCRdb to the PCR reads, yields one record per CDR3 protein. The repertoire has nearly 400,000 distinct CDR3 sequences, about a fifth of them found once; the top ten carry 3% to 4.5%. The sample was PBMCs from the stem cell graft donor, taken from the stem cell graft. The receptors come from a human donor who donated a stem cell graft to a child with acute myeloid leukemia.

This clonotype was detected a few times. The chain carries TRBV11-2 and TRBJ2-4, with TRBD1 identical over 7 bases. Germline V gene lookup returns CDR1 SGHAT and CDR2 FQNNGV. V lost 5 bases, J lost 2 bases, and 6 bases stayed unmatched. The CDR3 contains 15 residues. The CDR3 DNA follows: TGTGCCAGCAGCCACACCAGGGGGTCCAAAAACATTCAGTACTTC. Residues: CASSHTRGSKNIQYF.

As regards this clonotype: At one end, the junction sequence differs from germline, possibly due to a read error. The V and J genes are TRBV3-1 and TRBJ2-7, with 14 positions matching TRBD2. This CDR3 has 17 residues. Germline CDR1 is LGHDT and CDR2 is YNNKEL (reference sequence). CDR3 nucleotide sequence: TGTGCCTGCAGCCGACTAGCGGGAGGGGGAGTGACCTACGAGCAGTACTTC. This encodes CACSRLAGGGVTYEQYF.

The chain combines TRBV13 with TRBJ2-2; 8 nucleotides line up with TRBD1. Germline CDR1 PRHDT, CDR2 FYEKMQ (reference sequence). J was trimmed by 3 bases and V by 8 bases; bases with no gene match: 5. There are 14 residues in the CDR3. CDR3 nucleotide sequence: TGTGCCAGCGGACAGGGCCTCCACACCGGGGAGCTGTTTTTT. It yields the protein CASGQGLHTGELFF.

This clonotype has a handful of counts. This sequence joins TRBV2 and TRBJ2-1; 9 nucleotides match TRBD2. V gave up 1 base and J gave up 7 bases; unmatched junction bases: 8. This CDR3 spans 16 amino acids. From germline, CDR1 is SNHLY and CDR2 FYNNEI. CDR3 loop: CASSEEPAGGGNEQFF. The CDR3 DNA reads as TGTGCCAGCAGTGAAGAACCAGCGGGAGGAGGGAATGAGCAGTTCTTC.

At least ten counts were recorded for this clonotype. The chain combines TRBV6-5 with TRBJ2-1; 11 bases fit TRBD2. The CDR3 extends over 18 amino acids. V lost 0 bases and J lost 7; bases outside the gene matches: 11. The germline V gene encodes CDR1 MNHEY and CDR2 SVGAGI. CDR3 region: CASSYSRGLTSGRNEQFF. The CDR3 nucleotides are TGTGCCAGCAGTTACTCTAGGGGCCTTACTAGCGGGAGAAATGAGCAGTTCTTC.

This clonotype was seen ten or more times. The J gene is TRBJ2-1, the V gene TRBV12-3 or TRBV12-4, with 7 bases identical to TRBD2. The CDR3 spans 16 residues. Trimming removed 3 bases from V and 1 base from J; junction bases left unmatched: 6. CDR3 sequence: CASSFGGSQSYNEQFF. DNA for the CDR3: TGTGCCAGCAGTTTTGGCGGGAGTCAGTCCTACAATGAGCAGTTCTTC.

This clonotype was counted a few times. J is TRBJ2-3 and V is TRBV20-1; 10 bases match TRBD2. CDR1 and CDR2 (germline): DFQATT, SNEGSKA (reference sequence). The CDR3 is 17 residues long. The trim removed 7 bases at V and 3 bases at J, leaving 16 bases unmatched. DNA for the CDR3: TGCAGTGGCGGAGGGAGCGGGAGGGCCTTTGGAACAGATACGCAGTATTTT. Its protein is CSGGGSGRAFGTDTQYF.

This clonotype was picked up a small number of times. The chain links TRBV7-8 to TRBJ2-1; tentatively, D is TRBD1 (6 bases). V lost 1 base and J 7 bases, leaving 14 bases between the germline ends. This CDR3 region has 15 residues. Looked up from germline, CDR1 is SGHVS and CDR2 is FQNEAQ. CDR3 loop: CASSLVGQRTNEQFF. The DNA of the CDR3 is TGTGCCAGCAGCTTAGTCGGACAGAGGACGAATGAGCAGTTCTTC.

J is TRBJ2-1 and V is TRBV9; either TRBD1 or TRBD2 may fit D (5 bases each). The CDR3 is made up of 15 amino acids. The germline gives CDR1 SGDLS, CDR2 YYNGEE. The ends were cut back, 4 bases at V and 12 bases at J, with 23 bases in the middle. CDR3 sequence: CASSPQGTGARVQFF. DNA of the CDR3: TGTGCCAGCAGCCCTCAAGGTACCGGGGCCCGGGTGCAGTTCTTC.

This clonotype was picked up a small number of times. This chain links TRBV24-1 with TRBJ2-2; TRBD2 aligns across 7 bases. V gave up 3 bases and J gave up 1 base; unmatched junction bases: 7. Looked up from germline, CDR1 is KGHDR and CDR2 is SFDVKD. CDR3 length: 17 amino acids. The CDR3 sequence: CATSDPIAGKNTGELFF. CDR3 bases: TGTGCCACCAGTGATCCCATAGCGGGCAAGAACACCGGGGAGCTGTTTTTT.

This clonotype was counted ten times or more. J is TRBJ2-7 and V is TRBV5-5; tentative D call: TRBD1 (6 bases). Germline values: CDR1 SGHKS, CDR2 YYEKEE (reference sequence). V lost 0 bases and J lost 2, with 9 bases in between. This CDR3 region has 14 residues. CDR3 protein: CASSLGQVTYEQYF. The DNA of the CDR3 is TGTGCCAGCAGCTTGGGACAGGTAACCTACGAGCAGTACTTC.

This clonotype was counted ten times or more. The J gene is TRBJ2-1, the V gene TRBV29-1; TRBD2 matches 10 bases. V dropped 3 bases and J dropped 9; count of bases not matched to a gene: 5. CDR1 is SQVTM, CDR2 ANQGSEA, per germline. This CDR3 contains 13 residues. The CDR3 bases are TGCAGCGTTGAGGGCCTAGCGGGAGCTGAGCAGTTCTTC. This encodes CSVEGLAGAEQFF.

This clonotype appeared a few times. The CDR3 coding sequence is TGTGCCACCAGTGAGGCTCTCGGGACTAGCGGGAGCAATGAGCAGTTCTTC. It yields the protein CATSEALGTSGSNEQFF. The V and J genes are TRBV24-1 and TRBJ2-1; 14 nucleotides align to TRBD2. Germline V CDR1 and CDR2: KGHDR, SFDVKD. The V gene end was trimmed by 4 bases and the J gene end by 6 bases; junction bases not matched to a gene: 7. CDR3 length: 17 residues.

The chain has TRBV7-6 and TRBJ2-1; D perhaps matches TRBD1 (5 bases). CDR3 length: 13 amino acids. Germline CDR1 reads SGHVS; CDR2 reads FNYEAQ. The V end was cut by 4 bases, the J end by 4 bases, with 8 bases between. CDR3: CASSSTEYNEQFF. CDR3 coding DNA: TGTGCCAGCAGCTCGACAGAGTACAATGAGCAGTTCTTC.

This clonotype was seen more than once but under ten times. J is TRBJ1-2 and V is TRBV29-1; no clear D. The germline V gene encodes CDR1 SQVTM and CDR2 ANQGSEA. The CDR3 runs to 13 residues. CDR3 nucleotide sequence: TGCACTCACGAATATTCCCCTAACTATGGCTACACCTTC. Translation: CTHEYSPNYGYTF.

The chain links TRBV7-9 to TRBJ2-7; the D gene is possibly TRBD2 (5 bases). Between the trimmed V and J ends, which lost 1 base and 3 bases, there was a span of 13 bases. The CDR3 is 15 amino acids. CDR1 and CDR2 (germline): SEHNR, FQNEAQ (reference sequence). Written as DNA, the CDR3 is TGTGCCAGCAGCTTAGGGCGGGTCACCCACTACGAGCAGTACTTC. Translating gives CASSLGRVTHYEQYF.

The rearrangement uses TRBV6-2 or TRBV6-3 and TRBJ2-1; D is unresolved. The CDR3 length is 13 residues. Trimming shortened V by 7 bases and J by 2 bases, and 9 bases separated the two germline ends. Germline-derived CDR1 and CDR2 are MNHEY and SVGEGT. The DNA for the CDR3 is TGTGCCAGCACTAGGCCGGCCTACAATGAGCAGTTCTTC. Protein: CASTRPAYNEQFF.

A few counts support this clonotype. This chain connects TRBV20-1 to TRBJ2-7; the match to TRBD2 covers 8 bases. CDR1 and CDR2 (germline): DFQATT, SNEGSKA (reference sequence). V lost 5 bases and J lost 2; bases outside the gene matches: 8. CDR3 size: 14 residues. The CDR3 loop is CSAPPGGLAYEQYF. DNA for the CDR3: TGCAGTGCTCCACCGGGAGGGCTCGCCTACGAGCAGTACTTC.

This clonotype was counted only a few times. This chain uses TRBV20-1 with TRBJ2-7; 7 bases match TRBD2. Losses at the gene ends were 5 bases for V and 6 bases for J; bases not matched to a gene: 10. The CDR3 is 13 amino acids. The germline V gene has CDR1 DFQATT and CDR2 SNEGSKA (reference sequence). In nucleotides, the CDR3 is TGCAGTGCTTATTGGCGGGAGACCCTCGAGCAGTACTTC. Its translation: CSAYWRETLEQYF.

This clonotype was picked up a small number of times. J is TRBJ2-3 and V is TRBV6-1; unclear D gene. Trimming shortened V by 11 bases and J by 2 bases, and 17 bases separated the two germline ends. The CDR3 sequence is 14 residues long. Germline lookup yields CDR1 MNHNS and CDR2 SASEGT. CDR3 bases: TGTGCCGGGAAGTCGACCCAAAACACAGATACGCAGTATTTT. Its protein is CAGKSTQNTDTQYF.

The chain is built from TRBV15 and TRBJ1-2, with D possibly matching TRBD1 (5 bases). V was cut by 5 bases and J by 6 bases, with 16 bases left in between. This CDR3 contains 14 residues. CDR1 is LNHNV, CDR2 YYDKDF, per germline (reference sequence). Written as DNA, the CDR3 is TGTGCCACCAGCTCATCGGGACGGCTGAATGGCTACACCTTC. It is translated as CATSSSGRLNGYTF.

The CDR3 here is CASSQDWLQRANEQYF. DNA of the CDR3: TGCGCCAGCAGCCAAGATTGGCTCCAGCGGGCGAACGAGCAGTACTTC. This sequence joins TRBV4-3 and TRBJ2-7; the D gene is possibly TRBD2 (6 bases). Trimming removed 0 bases at V and 5 bases at J, with 17 bases between. The CDR3 runs 16 residues. From germline, CDR1 is LGHNA and CDR2 YSLEER.

Comment on this clonotype: A much larger clonotype is one base distant, so this may be a read error. The chain joins TRBV4-1 to TRBJ1-6; D is possibly TRBD1 (5 bases). CDR1 MGHRA and CDR2 YSYEKL come from the germline V gene. This CDR3 has 15 amino acids. The CDR3 sequence is CASSQGGTASAPVHF. CDR3 sequence (DNA): TGCGCCAGCAGCCAAGGGGGCACAGCGAGCGCACCCGTCCACTTT.

The rearrangement uses TRBV5-1 and TRBJ2-7, with no clear D. Germline assignment: CDR1 SGHRS and CDR2 YFSETQ. This CDR3 is 13 amino acids long. Trimming removed 3 bases from V and 2 bases from J, with 9 bases in between. Written as DNA, the CDR3 is TGCGCCAGCAGCTGGGCGGAGACCTACGAGCAGTACTTC. Translating it yields CASSWAETYEQYF.

This clonotype showed up just a few times. The rearrangement links TRBV7-2 to TRBJ1-2; D is possibly TRBD1 (5 bases). This CDR3 region has 15 residues. With 3 bases removed from V and 0 bases from J, the gap between germline ends came to 11 bases. The germline V gene has CDR1 SGHTA and CDR2 FQGNSA. The CDR3 is CASSFREYSNYGYTF. In nucleotides, the CDR3 is TGTGCCAGCAGCTTCAGGGAGTATTCTAACTATGGCTACACCTTC. Full variable domain (remainder filled in from reference TRBV7-2 and TRBJ1-2): GAGVSQSPSNKVTEKGKDVELRCDPISGHTALYWYRQSLGQGLEFLIYFQGNSAPDKSGLPSDRFSAERTGGSVSTLTIQRTQQEDSAVYLCASSFREYSNYGYTFGSGTRLTVV.

This clonotype was observed a few times. This sequence joins TRBV10-3 and TRBJ2-1; TRBD1 matches at 7 bases. V gave up 4 bases and J gave up 0 bases; unmatched junction bases: 6. Germline V CDR1 and CDR2: ENHRY, SYGVKD. CDR3 size: 16 residues. CDR3 nucleotide sequence: TGTGCCATCAGTGGACAGGGATTAAACTCCTACAATGAGCAGTTCTTC. This gives the protein CAISGQGLNSYNEQFF.

This chain joins TRBV18 and TRBJ2-1; tentatively, D is TRBD2 (6 bases). The germline CDR1 and CDR2 sequences are KGHSH and LQKENI. The V end was cut by 4 bases, the J end by 8 bases, with 18 bases between. The CDR3 sequence is 15 residues long. CDR3 bases: TGTGCCAGCTCACGGGAGACTAGTCCCTTCGATGAGCAGTTCTTC. Protein product: CASSRETSPFDEQFF.